This T cell receptor beta chain was captured by sequencing in a study of T cell changes during pregnancy in multiple sclerosis. CDR3 length: 14 residues. Germline loops: CDR1 MNHEY, CDR2 SMNVEV (reference sequence). The V gene end was trimmed by 2 bases and the J gene end by 8 bases; junction bases not matched to a gene: 4. TCRdb keeps only in-frame clones here, not all; method: immunoSEQ multiplex PCR. The repertoire holds roughly 40,000 clones, with roughly 90% as singletons. Source: CD8+ T cells from peripheral blood mononuclear cells, taken in the first trimester of pregnancy. V is TRBV27 and J is TRBJ2-1; 9 positions match TRBD2. The TCR was taken from a female donor with multiple sclerosis, enrolled in a pregnancy study. This CDR3 reads CASSLLQRGDEQFF. The CDR3 nucleotides read TGTGCCAGCAGTTTACTCCAGCGGGGGGATGAGCAGTTCTTC.